Each of the 5 T cell receptor beta chains below was sequenced from the same sample in a study of cytomegalovirus exposure and HLA in healthy donors. PCR amplification relied on 60 Vbeta primers (plus 13 Jbeta primers). The table came from immunoSEQ multiplex PCR; TCRdb's copy has only in-frame clones and leaves some out. The sample consists of roughly 84,000 clones, 60% to 85% of them appearing once. The sequenced sample consisted of PBMCs. These receptors all come from a male donor in good health and CMV-seropositive.

The chain combines TRBV30 with TRBJ2-4; weak D call: TRBD2 (5 bases). CDR3 length: 14 amino acids. Germline V CDR1 and CDR2: GTSNPN, SVGIG (reference sequence). The germline V and J ends were trimmed by 2 bases and 1 base, with 9 bases remaining between them. Written as DNA, the CDR3 is TGTGCCTGGAGTAACGGGATGGCCAAAAACATTCAGTACTTC. Protein sequence: CAWSNGMAKNIQYF.

The chain has TRBV9 and TRBJ2-1; 13 nucleotides align to TRBD2. After removal of 4 bases from V and 14 bases from J, the junction contained 15 bases not matched to a gene. The CDR3 consists of 16 residues. CDR1 and CDR2 from the germline V gene are SGDLS and YYNGEE. The CDR3 bases are TGTGCCAGCAGCCCCCGCGGGACTAGCGGGACCTCCTCCAAGTTCTTC. Translation: CASSPRGTSGTSSKFF.

The CDR3 spells CASRDQGYEQYF. CDR3 nucleotide sequence: TGTGCCAGCAGGGACCAGGGGTACGAGCAGTACTTC. The chain is built from TRBV6-5 and TRBJ2-7, with D maybe TRBD1 (6 bases). From germline, CDR1 is MNHEY and CDR2 SVGAGI. V lost 6 bases to trimming and J lost 4 bases, with 10 bases between them. CDR3 length: 12 amino acids.

This clone was seen a few times. This chain links TRBV4-3 with TRBJ1-3, with D unclear. The CDR3 totals 14 residues. Germline V gene lookup returns CDR1 LGHNA and CDR2 YSLEER. V lost 4 bases, J lost 0 bases, and 7 bases lay in between. CDR3 bases: TGCGCCAGCAGCCTTGGTAGCTCTGGAAACACCATATATTTT. This encodes CASSLGSSGNTIYF.

The chain uses TRBV18 and TRBJ2-4, with D hard to call. Trimming stripped 1 base from V and 7 bases from J, with 11 bases between. From germline, CDR1 is KGHSH and CDR2 LQKENI. This CDR3 has 14 residues. In DNA form, the CDR3 reads TGTGCCAGCTCACCACTAATCAGGCCGAACATTCAGTACTTC. Amino acid sequence: CASSPLIRPNIQYF.